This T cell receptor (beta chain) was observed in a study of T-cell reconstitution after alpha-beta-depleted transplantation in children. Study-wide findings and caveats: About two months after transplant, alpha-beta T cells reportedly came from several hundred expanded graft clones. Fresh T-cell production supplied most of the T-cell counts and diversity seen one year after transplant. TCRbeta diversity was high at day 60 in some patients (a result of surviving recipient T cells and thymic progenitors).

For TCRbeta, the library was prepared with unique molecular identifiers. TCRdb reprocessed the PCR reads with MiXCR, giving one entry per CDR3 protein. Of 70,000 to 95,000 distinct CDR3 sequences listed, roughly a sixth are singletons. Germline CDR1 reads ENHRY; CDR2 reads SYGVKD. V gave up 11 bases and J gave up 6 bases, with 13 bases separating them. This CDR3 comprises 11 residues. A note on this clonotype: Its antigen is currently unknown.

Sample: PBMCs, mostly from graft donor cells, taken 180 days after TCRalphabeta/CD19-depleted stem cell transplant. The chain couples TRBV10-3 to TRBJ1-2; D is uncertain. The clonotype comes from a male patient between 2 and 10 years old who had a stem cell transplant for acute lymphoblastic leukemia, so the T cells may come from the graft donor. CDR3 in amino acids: CASDGLDGYTF. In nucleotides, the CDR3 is TGTGCCTCGGACGGACTGGATGGCTACACCTTC.